These 12 T cell receptor beta chains came from one sample sequenced in a study of T cells in Graves' hyperthyroidism and ophthalmopathy. Researchers amplified the TCR beta CDR3 regions from RNA transcripts. Initially, a first-round RT-PCR of the TCR CDR3 employed the HTBI primer set. Using its own MiXCR run on the multiplex PCR reads, TCRdb lists one record per CDR3 protein. The sample records 200,000 to 250,000 distinct CDR3 sequences, about a sixth being singletons. What was sequenced was blood. All receptors come from a woman between 18 and 29 years old with Graves' ophthalmopathy.

In this sample, this clonotype turned up a few times. The chain combines TRBV28 with TRBJ2-7, with TRBD2 identical over 16 bases. CDR1 is MDHEN and CDR2 is SYDVKM in the germline V gene. The CDR3 runs 15 residues. J lost 5 bases, V lost 6 bases, and 4 bases had no gene match. CDR3 sequence: CASSIGTSGGDEQYF. The CDR3 DNA sequence: TGTGCCAGCAGCATCGGGACTAGCGGGGGGGACGAGCAGTACTTC.

The rearrangement links TRBV5-1 to TRBJ2-1, with 7 bases lining up with TRBD1. After removal of 4 bases from V and 7 bases from J, the junction contained 14 bases not matched to a gene. This CDR3 is built from 16 residues. In germline, CDR1 is SGHRS, CDR2 YFSETQ. The CDR3 protein is CASSPRRGTVGNEQFF. In DNA form, the CDR3 reads TGCGCCAGCAGCCCACGCCGTGGGACAGTCGGTAATGAGCAGTTCTTC. Combining the CDR3 with reference TRBV5-1 and TRBJ2-1 gives the whole variable domain KAGVTQTPRYLIKTRGQQVTLSCSPISGHRSVSWYQQTPGQGLQFLFEYFSETQRNKGNFPGRFSGRQFSNSRSEMNVSTLELGDSALYLCASSPRRGTVGNEQFFGPGTRLTVL.

This clonotype was seen ten or more times. The chain carries TRBV5-1 and TRBJ2-1; TRBD2 matches 9 bases. Germline V gene sequence: CDR1 SGHRS, CDR2 YFSETQ. The junction had 0 bases not matched to a gene; V was cut back by 0 bases and J by 2 bases. This CDR3 is built from 15 residues. The CDR3 coding sequence is TGCGCCAGCAGCTTGGCTAGCGGGGCCTACAATGAGCAGTTCTTC. It translates to CASSLASGAYNEQFF.

This clonotype was seen at least ten times. This chain joins TRBV11-2 and TRBJ2-7, with D possibly matching TRBD1 (5 bases). Germline CDR1 SGHAT, CDR2 FQNNGV. V lost 5 bases and J lost 4, with 9 bases in between. The CDR3 loop spans 12 amino acids. CDR3: CASSTQGYEQYF. CDR3 nucleotides: TGTGCCAGCAGCACCCAGGGATACGAGCAGTACTTC.

V is TRBV7-8 and J is TRBJ2-3; 12 nucleotides match TRBD2. The CDR3 length is 17 residues. Germline CDR1 is SGHVS and CDR2 is FQNEAQ. The ends lost 5 bases at V and 1 base at J; junction bases unmatched: 7. CDR3 DNA: TGTGCCAGCAGCCCCTACCGGACTAGCGGGGGCACAGATACGCAGTATTTT. This gives the protein CASSPYRTSGGTDTQYF.

This clonotype was found a few times. The chain is built from TRBV10-2 and TRBJ2-7; tentative D call: TRBD1 (6 bases). V lost 4 bases and J lost 4, with 17 bases in between. Looked up from germline, CDR1 is WSHSY and CDR2 is SAAADI. This CDR3 has 15 amino acids. CDR3 residues: CASSGGRRPSYEQYF. In DNA form, the CDR3 reads TGCGCCAGCAGTGGGGGGCGACGACCCTCTTACGAGCAGTACTTC.

This clonotype was observed at least ten times. This chain uses TRBV18 with TRBJ1-1, with TRBD1 identical over 7 bases. Germline loops: CDR1 KGHSH, CDR2 LQKENI. CDR3 size: 15 residues. Trimming took 6 bases from V and 5 from J; bases not matched to a gene: 12. The CDR3 nucleotides are TGTGCCAGCTCTCACAGAACAGGGGCTCGGACTGAAGCTTTCTTT. It is translated as CASSHRTGARTEAFF.

This clonotype was counted at least ten times. The genes are TRBV11-2 and TRBJ2-2; tentative D call: TRBD2 (5 bases). This CDR3 comprises 16 residues. The germline gives CDR1 SGHAT, CDR2 FQNNGV. V was cut by 5 bases and J by 5 bases, with 18 bases left in between. CDR3 amino acids: CASSTEWASRTGELFF. DNA for the CDR3: TGTGCCAGCAGCACTGAATGGGCTAGCAGGACCGGGGAGCTGTTTTTT.

This clonotype showed up many times. This rearrangement joins TRBV20-1 to TRBJ2-1; 9 bases agree with TRBD1. CDR1 is DFQATT, CDR2 SNEGSKA, per germline (reference sequence). This CDR3 region has 14 residues. The junction had 8 bases not matched to a gene; V was cut back by 3 bases and J by 8 bases. CDR3 sequence: CSASSPGQGDEQFF. The CDR3 bases are TGCAGTGCTAGTTCCCCGGGACAGGGCGATGAGCAGTTCTTC.

The sample holds many counts of this clonotype. This sequence joins TRBV28 and TRBJ2-5, with TRBD1 identical over 9 bases. With V trimmed by 5 bases and J by 7 bases, 5 bases remained unmatched. The germline V gene encodes CDR1 MDHEN and CDR2 SYDVKM. The CDR3 covers 13 residues. The CDR3 is CASSTGQGRTQYF. The CDR3 DNA follows: TGTGCCAGCAGTACGGGACAGGGTAGGACCCAGTACTTC.

This chain joins TRBV7-2 and TRBJ2-7; 9 nucleotides align to TRBD1. V shed 5 bases and J 4 bases; nucleotides not matched to a gene: 15. The germline V gene encodes CDR1 SGHTA and CDR2 FQGNSA. This CDR3 region has 17 residues. The CDR3 DNA reads TGTGCCAGCAGCGTATTCCTATACCGGGACAGGGAATACGAGCAGTACTTC. Translated, it gives CASSVFLYRDREYEQYF.

This clonotype has only a few counts. The chain carries TRBV19 and TRBJ1-6; 8 bases are shared with TRBD1. The CDR3 runs 20 residues. Unmatched junction bases numbered 14, after V lost 4 bases and J lost 0 bases. CDR1 LNHDA and CDR2 SQIVND come from the germline V gene (reference sequence). CDR3 sequence: CASSKEGQALASSYNSPLHF. The CDR3 nucleotides read TGTGCCAGTAGTAAGGAGGGACAGGCGCTCGCTAGCTCCTATAATTCACCCCTCCACTTT.